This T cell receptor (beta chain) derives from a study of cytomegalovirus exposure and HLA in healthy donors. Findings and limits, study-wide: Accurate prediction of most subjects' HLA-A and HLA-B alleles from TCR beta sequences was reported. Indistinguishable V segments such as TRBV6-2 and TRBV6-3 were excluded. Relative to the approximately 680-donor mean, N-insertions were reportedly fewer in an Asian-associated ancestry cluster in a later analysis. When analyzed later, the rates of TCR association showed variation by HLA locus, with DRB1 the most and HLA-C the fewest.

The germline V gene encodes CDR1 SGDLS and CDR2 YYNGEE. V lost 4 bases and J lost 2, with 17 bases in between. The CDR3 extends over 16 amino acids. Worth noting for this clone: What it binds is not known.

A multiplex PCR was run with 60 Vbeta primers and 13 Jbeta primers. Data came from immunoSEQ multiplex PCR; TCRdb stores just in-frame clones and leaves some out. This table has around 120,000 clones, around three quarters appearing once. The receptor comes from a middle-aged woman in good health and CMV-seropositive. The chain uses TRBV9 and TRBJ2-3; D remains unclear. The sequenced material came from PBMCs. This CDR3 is CASSQQAGIITDTQYF. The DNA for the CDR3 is TGTGCCAGCAGCCAGCAGGCAGGCATAATCACAGATACGCAGTATTTT.